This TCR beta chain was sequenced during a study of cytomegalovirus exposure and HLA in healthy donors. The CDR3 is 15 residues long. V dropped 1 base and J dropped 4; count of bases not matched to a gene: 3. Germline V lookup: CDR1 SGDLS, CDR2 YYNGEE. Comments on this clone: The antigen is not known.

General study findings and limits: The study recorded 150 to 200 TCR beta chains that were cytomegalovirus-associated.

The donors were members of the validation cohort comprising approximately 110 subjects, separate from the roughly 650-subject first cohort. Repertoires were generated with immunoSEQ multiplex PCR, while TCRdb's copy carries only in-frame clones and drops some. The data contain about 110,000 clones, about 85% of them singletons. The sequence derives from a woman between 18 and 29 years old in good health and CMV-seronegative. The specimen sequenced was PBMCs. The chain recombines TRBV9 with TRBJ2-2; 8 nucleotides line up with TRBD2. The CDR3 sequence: CASSVNAGGTGELFF. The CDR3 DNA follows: TGTGCCAGCAGCGTAAACGCGGGGGGCACCGGGGAGCTGTTTTTT. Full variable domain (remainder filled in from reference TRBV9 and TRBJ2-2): DSGVTQTPKHLITATGQRVTLRCSPRSGDLSVYWYQQSLDQGLQFLIQYYNGEERAKGNILERFSAQQFPDLHSELNLSSLELGDSALYFCASSVNAGGTGELFFGEGSRLTVL.